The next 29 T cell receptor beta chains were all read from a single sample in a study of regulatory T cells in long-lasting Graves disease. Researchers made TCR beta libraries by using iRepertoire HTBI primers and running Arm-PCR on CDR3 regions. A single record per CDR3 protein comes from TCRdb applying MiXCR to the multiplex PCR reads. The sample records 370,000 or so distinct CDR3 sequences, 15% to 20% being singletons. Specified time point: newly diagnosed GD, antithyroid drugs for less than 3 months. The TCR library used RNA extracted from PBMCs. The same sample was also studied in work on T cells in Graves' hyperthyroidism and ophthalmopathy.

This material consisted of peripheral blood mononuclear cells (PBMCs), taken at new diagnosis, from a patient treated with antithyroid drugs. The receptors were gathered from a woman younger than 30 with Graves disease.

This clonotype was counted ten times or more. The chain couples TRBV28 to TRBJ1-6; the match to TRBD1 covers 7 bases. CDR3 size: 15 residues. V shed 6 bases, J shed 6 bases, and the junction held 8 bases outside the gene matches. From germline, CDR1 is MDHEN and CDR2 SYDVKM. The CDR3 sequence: CASREQGVSNSPLHF. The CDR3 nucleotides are TGTGCCAGCAGAGAGCAGGGGGTTTCTAATTCACCCCTCCACTTT. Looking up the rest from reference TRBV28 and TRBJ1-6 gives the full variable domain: DVKVTQSSRYLVKRTGEKVFLECVQDMDHENMFWYRQDPGLGLRLIYFSYDVKMKEKGDIPEGYSVSREKKERFSLILESASTNQTSMYLCASREQGVSNSPLHFGNGTRLTVT.

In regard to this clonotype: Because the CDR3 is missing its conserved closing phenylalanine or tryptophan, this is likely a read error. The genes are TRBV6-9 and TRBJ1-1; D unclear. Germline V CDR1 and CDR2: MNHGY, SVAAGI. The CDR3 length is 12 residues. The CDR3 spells CASSDGSGEAFS. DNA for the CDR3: TGCGCCAGCAGTGACGGGTCAGGTGAAGCTTTCTCT.

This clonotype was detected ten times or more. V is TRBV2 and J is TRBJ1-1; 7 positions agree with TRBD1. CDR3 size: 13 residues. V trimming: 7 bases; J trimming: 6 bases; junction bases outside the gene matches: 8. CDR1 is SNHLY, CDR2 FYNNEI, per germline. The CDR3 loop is CASTLDRVAEAFF. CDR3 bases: TGTGCCAGCACCCTCGACAGGGTCGCTGAAGCTTTCTTT.

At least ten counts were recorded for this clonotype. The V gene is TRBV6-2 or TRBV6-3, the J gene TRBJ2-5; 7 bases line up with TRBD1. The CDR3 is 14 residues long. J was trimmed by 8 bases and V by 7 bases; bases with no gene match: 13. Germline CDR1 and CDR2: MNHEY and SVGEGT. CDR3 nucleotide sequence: TGTGCCAGCACACGGACAGGCGATCCAAGAACCCAGTACTTC. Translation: CASTRTGDPRTQYF.

For the CDR3, the DNA is TGTGCCAGCAGCCCGGGAAGTTTGTTCGAGCAGTACTTC. Translated, it gives CASSPGSLFEQYF. The chain recombines TRBV11-2 with TRBJ2-7, with D possibly matching TRBD2 (5 bases). V gave up 5 bases and J gave up 6 bases, with 14 bases separating them. CDR3 length equals 13 residues. Germline assignment: CDR1 SGHAT and CDR2 FQNNGV.

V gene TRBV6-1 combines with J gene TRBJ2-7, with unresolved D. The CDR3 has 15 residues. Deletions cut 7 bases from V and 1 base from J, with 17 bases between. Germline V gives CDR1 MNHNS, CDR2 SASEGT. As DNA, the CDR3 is TGTGCCAGCACCCTCCTGAGGTCTGCGTCCTACGAGCAGTACTTC. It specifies CASTLLRSASYEQYF.

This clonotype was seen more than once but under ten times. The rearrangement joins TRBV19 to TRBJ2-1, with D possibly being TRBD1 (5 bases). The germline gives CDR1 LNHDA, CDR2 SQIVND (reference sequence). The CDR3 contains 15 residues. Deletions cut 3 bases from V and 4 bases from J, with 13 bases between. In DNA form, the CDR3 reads TGTGCCAGTAGTATGGCAGGGCCGTTGTACAATGAGCAGTTCTTC. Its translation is CASSMAGPLYNEQFF. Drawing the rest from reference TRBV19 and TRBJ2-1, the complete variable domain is DGGITQSPKYLFRKEGQNVTLSCEQNLNHDAMYWYRQDPGQGLRLIYYSQIVNDFQKGDIAEGYSVSREKKESFPLTVTSAQKNPTAFYLCASSMAGPLYNEQFFGPGTRLTVL.

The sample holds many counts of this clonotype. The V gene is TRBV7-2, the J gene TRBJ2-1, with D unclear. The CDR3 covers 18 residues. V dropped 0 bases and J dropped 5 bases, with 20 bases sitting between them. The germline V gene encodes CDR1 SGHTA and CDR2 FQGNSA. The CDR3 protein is CASSLAGSRFSKNNEQFF. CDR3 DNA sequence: TGTGCCAGCAGCTTAGCGGGCAGCCGTTTCTCCAAAAACAATGAGCAGTTCTTC.

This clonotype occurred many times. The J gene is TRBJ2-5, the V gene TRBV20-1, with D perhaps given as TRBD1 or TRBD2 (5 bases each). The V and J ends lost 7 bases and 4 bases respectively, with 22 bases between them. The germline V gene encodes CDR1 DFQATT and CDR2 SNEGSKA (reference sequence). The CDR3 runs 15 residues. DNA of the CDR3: TGCAGTGACAAGAGTGTGGGGGTTGGACGAGAGACCCAGTACTTC. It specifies CSDKSVGVGRETQYF.

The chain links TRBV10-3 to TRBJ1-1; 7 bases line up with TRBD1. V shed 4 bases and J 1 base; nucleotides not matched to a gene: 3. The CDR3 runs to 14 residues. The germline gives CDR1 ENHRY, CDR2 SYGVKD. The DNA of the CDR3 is TGTGCCATCAGTGGGGGACAGCAGAACACTGAAGCTTTCTTT. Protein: CAISGGQQNTEAFF.

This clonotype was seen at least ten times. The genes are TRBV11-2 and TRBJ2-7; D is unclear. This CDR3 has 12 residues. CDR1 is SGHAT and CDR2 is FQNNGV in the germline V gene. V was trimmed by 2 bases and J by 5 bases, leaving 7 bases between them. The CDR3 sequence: CASSLTQDEQYF. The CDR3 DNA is TGTGCCAGCAGCTTAACCCAAGACGAGCAGTACTTC.

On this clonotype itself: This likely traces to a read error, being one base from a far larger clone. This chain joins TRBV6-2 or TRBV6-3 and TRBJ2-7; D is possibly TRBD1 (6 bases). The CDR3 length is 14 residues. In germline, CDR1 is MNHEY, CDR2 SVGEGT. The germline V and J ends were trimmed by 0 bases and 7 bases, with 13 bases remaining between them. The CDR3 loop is CASSYSKQGNEQYF. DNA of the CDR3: TGTGCCAGCAGTTACTCGAAACAGGGAAATGAGCAGTACTTC.

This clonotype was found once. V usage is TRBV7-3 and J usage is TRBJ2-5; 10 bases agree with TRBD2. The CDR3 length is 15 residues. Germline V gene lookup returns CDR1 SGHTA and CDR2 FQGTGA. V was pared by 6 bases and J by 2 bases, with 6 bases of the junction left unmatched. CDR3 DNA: TGTGCCAGCAGTTCGACTAGCGGGCGACAAGAGACCCAGTACTTC. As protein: CASSSTSGRQETQYF.

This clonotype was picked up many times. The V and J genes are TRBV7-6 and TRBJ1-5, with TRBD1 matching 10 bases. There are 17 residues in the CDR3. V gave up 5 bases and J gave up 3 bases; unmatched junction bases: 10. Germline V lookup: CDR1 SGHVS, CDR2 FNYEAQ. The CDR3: CASSPRTGGWDNQPQHF. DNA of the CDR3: TGTGCCAGCAGCCCGAGGACAGGGGGTTGGGACAATCAGCCCCAGCATTTT.

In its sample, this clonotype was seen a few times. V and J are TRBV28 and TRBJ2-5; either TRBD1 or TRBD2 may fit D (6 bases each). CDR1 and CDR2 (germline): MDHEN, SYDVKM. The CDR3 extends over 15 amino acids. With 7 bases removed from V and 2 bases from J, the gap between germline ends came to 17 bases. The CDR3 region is CASNNSPGAQETQYF. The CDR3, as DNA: TGTGCCAGCAACAATTCTCCGGGGGCACAAGAGACCCAGTACTTC. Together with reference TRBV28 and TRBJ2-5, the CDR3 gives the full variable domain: DVKVTQSSRYLVKRTGEKVFLECVQDMDHENMFWYRQDPGLGLRLIYFSYDVKMKEKGDIPEGYSVSREKKERFSLILESASTNQTSMYLCASNNSPGAQETQYFGPGTRLLVL.

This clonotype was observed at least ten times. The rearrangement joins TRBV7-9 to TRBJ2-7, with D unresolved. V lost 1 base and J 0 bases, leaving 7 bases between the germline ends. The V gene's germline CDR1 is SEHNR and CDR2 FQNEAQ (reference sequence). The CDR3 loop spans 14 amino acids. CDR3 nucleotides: TGTGCCAGCAGCTTAGTTGGGCCCTCCTACGAGCAGTACTTC. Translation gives CASSLVGPSYEQYF.

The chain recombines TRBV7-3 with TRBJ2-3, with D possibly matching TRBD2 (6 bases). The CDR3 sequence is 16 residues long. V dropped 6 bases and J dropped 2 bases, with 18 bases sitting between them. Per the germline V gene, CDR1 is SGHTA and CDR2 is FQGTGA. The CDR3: CASSPNGRGSTDTQYF. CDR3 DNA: TGTGCCAGCAGTCCAAACGGGCGGGGCTCCACAGATACGCAGTATTTT.

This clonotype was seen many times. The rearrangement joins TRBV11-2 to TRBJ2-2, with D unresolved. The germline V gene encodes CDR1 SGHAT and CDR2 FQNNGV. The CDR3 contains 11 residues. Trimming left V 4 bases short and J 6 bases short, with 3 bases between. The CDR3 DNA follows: TGTGCCAGCAGCTCATCCGGGGAGCTGTTTTTT. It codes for CASSSSGELFF.

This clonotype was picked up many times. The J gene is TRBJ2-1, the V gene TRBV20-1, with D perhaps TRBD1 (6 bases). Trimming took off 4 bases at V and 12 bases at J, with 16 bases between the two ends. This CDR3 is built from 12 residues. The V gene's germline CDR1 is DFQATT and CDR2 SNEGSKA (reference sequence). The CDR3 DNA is TGCAGTGCTAACGGGCAGGGGTTTGGGCAGTTCTTC. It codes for CSANGQGFGQFF.

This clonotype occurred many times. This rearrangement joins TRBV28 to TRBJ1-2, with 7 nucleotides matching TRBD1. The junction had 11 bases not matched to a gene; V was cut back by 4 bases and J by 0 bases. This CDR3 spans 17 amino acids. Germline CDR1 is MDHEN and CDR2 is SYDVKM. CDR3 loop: CASSSVRQGPTNYGYTF. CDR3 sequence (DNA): TGTGCCAGCAGTTCCGTACGACAGGGACCAACTAACTATGGCTACACCTTC.

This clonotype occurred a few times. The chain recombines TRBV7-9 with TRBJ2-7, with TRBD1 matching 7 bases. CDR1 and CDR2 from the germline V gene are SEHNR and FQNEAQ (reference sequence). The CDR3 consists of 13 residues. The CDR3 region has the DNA TGTGCAGCCGGGACAGCAACTTCCTACGAGCAGTACTTC. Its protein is CAAGTATSYEQYF.

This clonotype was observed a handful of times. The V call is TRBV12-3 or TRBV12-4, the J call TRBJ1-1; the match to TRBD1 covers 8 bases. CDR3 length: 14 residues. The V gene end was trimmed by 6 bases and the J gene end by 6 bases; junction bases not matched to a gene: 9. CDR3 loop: CASRGGQGHSEAFF. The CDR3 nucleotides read TGTGCCAGCAGGGGAGGACAGGGACACTCTGAAGCTTTCTTT.

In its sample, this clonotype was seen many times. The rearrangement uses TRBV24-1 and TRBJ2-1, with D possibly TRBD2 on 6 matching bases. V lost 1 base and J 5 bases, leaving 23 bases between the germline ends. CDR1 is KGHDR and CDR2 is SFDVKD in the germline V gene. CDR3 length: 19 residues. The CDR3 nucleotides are TGTGCCACCAGTGATTTAATGGGGAAACCGGGAGTCAAGAACAATGAGCAGTTCTTC. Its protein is CATSDLMGKPGVKNNEQFF.

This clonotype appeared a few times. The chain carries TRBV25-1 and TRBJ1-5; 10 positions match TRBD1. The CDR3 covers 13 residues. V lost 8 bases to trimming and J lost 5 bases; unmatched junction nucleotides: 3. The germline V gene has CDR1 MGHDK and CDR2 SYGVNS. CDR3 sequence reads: CASGGQGYQPQHF. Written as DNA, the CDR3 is TGTGCCAGCGGGGGACAGGGGTATCAGCCCCAGCATTTT.

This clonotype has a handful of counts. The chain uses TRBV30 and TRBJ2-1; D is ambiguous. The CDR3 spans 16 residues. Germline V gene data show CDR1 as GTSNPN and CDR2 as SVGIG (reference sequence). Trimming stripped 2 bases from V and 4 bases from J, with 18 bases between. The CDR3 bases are TGTGCCTGGAGTACCCCGACCCCCCCTGTATACAATGAGCAGTTCTTC. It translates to CAWSTPTPPVYNEQFF.

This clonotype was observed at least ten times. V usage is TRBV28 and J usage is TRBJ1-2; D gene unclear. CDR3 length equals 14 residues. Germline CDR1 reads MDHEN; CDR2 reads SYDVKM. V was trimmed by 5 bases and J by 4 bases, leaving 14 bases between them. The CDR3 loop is CASSPGWEPYGYTF. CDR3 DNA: TGTGCCAGCAGTCCTGGTTGGGAACCCTATGGCTACACCTTC.

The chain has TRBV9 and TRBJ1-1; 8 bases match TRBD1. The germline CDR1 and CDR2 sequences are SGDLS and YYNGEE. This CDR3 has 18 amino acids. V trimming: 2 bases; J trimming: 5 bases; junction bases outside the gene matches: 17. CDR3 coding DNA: TGTGCCAGCAGCGTTTCTATTCAGGGGGCGAGGGGTAAAACTGAAGCTTTCTTT. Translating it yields CASSVSIQGARGKTEAFF.

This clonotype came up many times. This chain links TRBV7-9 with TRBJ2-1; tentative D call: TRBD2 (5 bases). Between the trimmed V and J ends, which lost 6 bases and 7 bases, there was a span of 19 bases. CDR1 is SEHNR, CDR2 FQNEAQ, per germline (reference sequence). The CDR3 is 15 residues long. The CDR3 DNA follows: TGTGCCAGCAGTCCCGGACTCGCGAGCCGGAATGAGCAGTTCTTC. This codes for CASSPGLASRNEQFF.

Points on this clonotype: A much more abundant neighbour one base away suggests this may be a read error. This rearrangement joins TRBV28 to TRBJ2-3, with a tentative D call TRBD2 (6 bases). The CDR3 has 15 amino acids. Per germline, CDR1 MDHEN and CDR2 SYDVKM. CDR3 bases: TGTGCCAGCAGTACACTTGAAACTAGCACAGATAGGCAGTATTTT. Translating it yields CASSTLETSTDRQYF.